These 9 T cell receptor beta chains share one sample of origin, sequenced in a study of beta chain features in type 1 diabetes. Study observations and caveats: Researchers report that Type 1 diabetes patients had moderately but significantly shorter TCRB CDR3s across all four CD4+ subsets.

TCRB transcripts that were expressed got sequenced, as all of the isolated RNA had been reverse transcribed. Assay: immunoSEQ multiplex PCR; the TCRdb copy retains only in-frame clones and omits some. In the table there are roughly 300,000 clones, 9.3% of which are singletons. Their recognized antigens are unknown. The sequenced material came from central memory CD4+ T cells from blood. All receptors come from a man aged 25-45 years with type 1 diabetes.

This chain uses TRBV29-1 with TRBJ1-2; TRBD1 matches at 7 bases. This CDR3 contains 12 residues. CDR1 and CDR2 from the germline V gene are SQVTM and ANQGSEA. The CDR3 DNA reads TGCACCGGCGGCCAGGGGGTCTATGGCTACACCTTC. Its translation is CTGGQGVYGYTF.

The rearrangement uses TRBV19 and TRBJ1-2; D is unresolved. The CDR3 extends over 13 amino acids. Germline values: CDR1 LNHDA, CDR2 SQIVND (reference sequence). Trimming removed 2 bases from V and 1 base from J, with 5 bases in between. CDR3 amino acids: CASSISRNYGYTF. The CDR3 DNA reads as TGTGCCAGTAGTATAAGCCGTAACTATGGCTACACCTTC.

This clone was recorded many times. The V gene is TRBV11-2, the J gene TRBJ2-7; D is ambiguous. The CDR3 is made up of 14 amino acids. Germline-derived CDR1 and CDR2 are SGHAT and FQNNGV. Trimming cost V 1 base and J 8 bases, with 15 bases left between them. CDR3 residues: CASSLVGEFGQQYF. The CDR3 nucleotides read TGTGCCAGCAGCTTAGTAGGCGAGTTCGGGCAGCAGTACTTC.

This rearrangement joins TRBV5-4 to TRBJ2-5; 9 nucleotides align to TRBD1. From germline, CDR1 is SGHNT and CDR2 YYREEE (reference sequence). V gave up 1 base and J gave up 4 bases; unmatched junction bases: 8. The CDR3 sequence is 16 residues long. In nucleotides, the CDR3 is TGTGCCAGCAGCTTGACCTCCGGGACAGGGCGAGAGACCCAGTACTTC. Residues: CASSLTSGTGRETQYF. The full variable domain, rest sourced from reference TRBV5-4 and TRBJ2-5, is ETGVTQSPTHLIKTRGQQVTLRCSSQSGHNTVSWYQQALGQGPQFIFQYYREEENGRGNFPPRFSGLQFPNYSSELNVNALELDDSALYLCASSLTSGTGRETQYFGPGTRLLVL.

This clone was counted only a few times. CDR3 region: CAWSITREKLFF. The DNA for the CDR3 is TGTGCCTGGAGTATAACGAGGGAAAAACTGTTTTTT. V gene TRBV30 combines with J gene TRBJ1-4; D unclear. Germline V CDR1 and CDR2: GTSNPN, SVGIG (reference sequence). Trimming stripped 2 bases from V and 8 bases from J, with 9 bases between. The length of the CDR3 is 12 residues. The full variable domain, in which reference TRBV30 and TRBJ1-4 provide the parts outside the CDR3, is SQTIHQWPATLVQPVGSPLSLECTVEGTSNPNLYWYRQAAGRGLQLLFYSVGIGQISSEVPQNLSASRPQDRQFILSSKKLLLSDSGFYLCAWSITREKLFFGSGTQLSVL.

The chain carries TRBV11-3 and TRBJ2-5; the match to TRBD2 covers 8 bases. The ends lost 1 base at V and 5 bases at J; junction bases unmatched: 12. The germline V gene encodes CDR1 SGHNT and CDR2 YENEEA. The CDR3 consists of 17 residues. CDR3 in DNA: TGTGCCAGCAGCTTAGGAATTAGCGGGGATTTTCGGGAGACCCAGTACTTC. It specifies CASSLGISGDFRETQYF.

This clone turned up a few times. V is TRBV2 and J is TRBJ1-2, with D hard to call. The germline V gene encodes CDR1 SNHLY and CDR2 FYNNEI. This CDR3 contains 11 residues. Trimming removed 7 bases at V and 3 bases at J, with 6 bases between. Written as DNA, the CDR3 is TGTGCCAGCACGTTGGACTATGGCTACACCTTC. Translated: CASTLDYGYTF.

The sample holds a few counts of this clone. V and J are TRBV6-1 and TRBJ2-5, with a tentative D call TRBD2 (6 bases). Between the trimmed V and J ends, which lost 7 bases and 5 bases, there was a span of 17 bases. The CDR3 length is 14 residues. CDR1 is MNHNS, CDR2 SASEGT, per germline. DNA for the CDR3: TGTGCCAGCACCGCCGTAGCGGTGGGGGAGACCCAGTACTTC. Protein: CASTAVAVGETQYF.

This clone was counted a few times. As DNA, the CDR3 is TGTGCCAGCAGCCCGACTAGCGGGGGCAACAATGAGCAGTTCTTC. Encoded protein: CASSPTSGGNNEQFF. The chain has TRBV11-2 and TRBJ2-1, with 12 bases fitting TRBD2. V lost 5 bases, J lost 5 bases, and 4 bases stayed unmatched. In germline, CDR1 is SGHAT, CDR2 FQNNGV. This CDR3 region has 15 residues.